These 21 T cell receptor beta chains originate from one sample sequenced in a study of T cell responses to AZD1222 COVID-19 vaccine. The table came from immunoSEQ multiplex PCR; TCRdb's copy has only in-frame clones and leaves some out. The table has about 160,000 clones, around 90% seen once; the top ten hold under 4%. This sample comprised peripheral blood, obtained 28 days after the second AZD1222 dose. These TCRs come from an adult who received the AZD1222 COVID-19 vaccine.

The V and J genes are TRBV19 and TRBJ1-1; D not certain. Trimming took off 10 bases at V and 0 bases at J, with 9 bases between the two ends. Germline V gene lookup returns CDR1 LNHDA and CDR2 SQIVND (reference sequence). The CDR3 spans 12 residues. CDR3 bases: TGTGCCACAAAGAGGGTGAACACTGAAGCTTTCTTT. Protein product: CATKRVNTEAFF. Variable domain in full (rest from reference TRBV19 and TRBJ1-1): DGGITQSPKYLFRKEGQNVTLSCEQNLNHDAMYWYRQDPGQGLRLIYYSQIVNDFQKGDIAEGYSVSREKKESFPLTVTSAQKNPTAFYLCATKRVNTEAFFGQGTRLTVV.

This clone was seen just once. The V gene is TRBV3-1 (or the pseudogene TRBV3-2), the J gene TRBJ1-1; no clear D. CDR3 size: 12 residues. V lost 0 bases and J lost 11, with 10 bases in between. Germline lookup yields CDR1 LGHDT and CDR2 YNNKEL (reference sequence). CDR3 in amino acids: CASSQDPVRAFF. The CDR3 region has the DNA TGTGCCAGCAGCCAAGATCCCGTGAGGGCTTTCTTT.

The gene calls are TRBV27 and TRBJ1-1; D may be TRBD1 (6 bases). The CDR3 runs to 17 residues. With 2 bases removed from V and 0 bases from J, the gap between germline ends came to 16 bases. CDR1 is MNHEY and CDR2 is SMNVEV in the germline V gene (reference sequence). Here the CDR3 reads CASSLSGRGRMNTEAFF. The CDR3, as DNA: TGTGCCAGCAGTTTAAGCGGTAGGGGGAGGATGAACACTGAAGCTTTCTTT.

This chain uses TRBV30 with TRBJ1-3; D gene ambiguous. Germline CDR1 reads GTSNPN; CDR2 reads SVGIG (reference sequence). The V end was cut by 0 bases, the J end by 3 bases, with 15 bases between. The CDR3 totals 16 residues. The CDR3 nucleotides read TGTGCCTGGAGTGTGGGGTTCCAGCTCGGTGGAAACACCATATATTTT. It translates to CAWSVGFQLGGNTIYF.

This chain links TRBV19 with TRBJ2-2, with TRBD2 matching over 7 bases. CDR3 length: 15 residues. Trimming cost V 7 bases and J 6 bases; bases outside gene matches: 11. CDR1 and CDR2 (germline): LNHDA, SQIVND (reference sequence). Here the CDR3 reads CASKRGRERAGELFF. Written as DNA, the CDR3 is TGTGCCAGTAAAAGAGGGCGGGAGCGGGCCGGGGAGCTGTTTTTT.

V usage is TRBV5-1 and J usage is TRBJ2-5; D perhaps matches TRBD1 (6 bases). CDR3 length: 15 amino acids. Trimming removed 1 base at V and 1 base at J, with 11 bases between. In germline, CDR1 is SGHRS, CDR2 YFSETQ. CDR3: CASSLSQGRQETQYF. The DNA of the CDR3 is TGCGCCAGCAGCTTGTCGCAGGGGCGCCAAGAGACCCAGTACTTC.

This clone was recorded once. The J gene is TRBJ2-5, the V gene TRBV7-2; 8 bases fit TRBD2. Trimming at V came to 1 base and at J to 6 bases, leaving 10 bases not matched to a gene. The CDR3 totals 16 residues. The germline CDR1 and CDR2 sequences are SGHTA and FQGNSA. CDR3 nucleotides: TGTGCCAGCAGCTTAGGGGGTTCGGGACTAGGAAAGACCCAGTACTTC. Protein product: CASSLGGSGLGKTQYF.

The CDR3 DNA reads TGTGCCAGCACCCTCCGGGCGGATAGCTCCTACGAGCAGTACTTC. This gives the protein CASTLRADSSYEQYF. The chain joins TRBV5-5 to TRBJ2-7; no definite D call. Between the trimmed V and J ends, which lost 6 bases and 0 bases, there was a span of 16 bases. This CDR3 has 15 residues. Germline CDR1 is SGHKS and CDR2 is YYEKEE (reference sequence).

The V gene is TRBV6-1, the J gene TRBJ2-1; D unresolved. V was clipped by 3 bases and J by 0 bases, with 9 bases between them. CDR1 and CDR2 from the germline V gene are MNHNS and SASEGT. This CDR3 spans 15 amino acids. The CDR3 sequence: CASSEDPSSYNEQFF. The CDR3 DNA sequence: TGTGCCAGCAGTGAGGACCCTAGCTCCTACAATGAGCAGTTCTTC.

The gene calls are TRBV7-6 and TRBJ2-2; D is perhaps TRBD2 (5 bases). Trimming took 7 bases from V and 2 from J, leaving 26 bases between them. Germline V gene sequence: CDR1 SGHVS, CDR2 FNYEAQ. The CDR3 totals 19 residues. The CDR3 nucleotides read TGTGCCAGCACCAAATCCCCCCAAGGTGGCGCGGGTAACACCGGGGAGCTGTTTTTT. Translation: CASTKSPQGGAGNTGELFF. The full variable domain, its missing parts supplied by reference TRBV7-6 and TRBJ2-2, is GAGVSQSPRYKVTKRGQDVALRCDPISGHVSLYWYRQALGQGPEFLTYFNYEAQQDKSGLPNDRFSAERPEGSISTLTIQRTEQRDSAMYRCASTKSPQGGAGNTGELFFGEGSRLTVL.

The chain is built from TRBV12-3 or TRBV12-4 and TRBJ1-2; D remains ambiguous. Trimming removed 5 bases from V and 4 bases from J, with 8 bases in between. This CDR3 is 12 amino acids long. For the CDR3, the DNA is TGTGCCAGCAGTCCGAACTTCTATGGCTACACCTTC. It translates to CASSPNFYGYTF.

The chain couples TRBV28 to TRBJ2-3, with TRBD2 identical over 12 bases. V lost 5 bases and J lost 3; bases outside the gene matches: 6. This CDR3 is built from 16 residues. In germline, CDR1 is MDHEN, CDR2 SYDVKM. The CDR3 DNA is TGTGCCAGCAGTGCTAGCGGGAGGGCCGTGACAGATACGCAGTATTTT. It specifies CASSASGRAVTDTQYF.

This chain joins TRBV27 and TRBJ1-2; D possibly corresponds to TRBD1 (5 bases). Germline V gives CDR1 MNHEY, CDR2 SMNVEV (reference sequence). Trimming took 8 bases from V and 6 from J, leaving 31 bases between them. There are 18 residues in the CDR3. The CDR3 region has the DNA TGTGCCAGCGGCAAAGCTGTAACATTGTGGGGACGGGAGAATGGCTACACCTTC. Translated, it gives CASGKAVTLWGRENGYTF.

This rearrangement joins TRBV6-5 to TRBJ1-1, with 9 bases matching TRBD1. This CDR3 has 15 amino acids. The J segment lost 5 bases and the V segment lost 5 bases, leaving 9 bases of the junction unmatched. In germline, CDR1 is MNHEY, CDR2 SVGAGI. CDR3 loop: CASSTRTGEATEAFF. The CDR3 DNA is TGTGCCAGCAGTACAAGGACAGGGGAGGCAACTGAAGCTTTCTTT.

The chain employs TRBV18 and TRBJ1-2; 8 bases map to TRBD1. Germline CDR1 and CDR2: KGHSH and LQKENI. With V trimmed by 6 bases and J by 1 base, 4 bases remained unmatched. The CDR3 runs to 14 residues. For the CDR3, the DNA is TGTGCCAGCTCTTTGACAGGGGATAACTATGGCTACACCTTC. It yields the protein CASSLTGDNYGYTF.

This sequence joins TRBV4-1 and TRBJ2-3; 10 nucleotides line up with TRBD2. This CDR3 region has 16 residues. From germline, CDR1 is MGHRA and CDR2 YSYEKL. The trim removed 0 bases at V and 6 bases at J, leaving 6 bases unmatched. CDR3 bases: TGCGCCAGCAGCCAAGAGGGGAGCGGGAGGGGCGATACGCAGTATTTT. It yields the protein CASSQEGSGRGDTQYF.

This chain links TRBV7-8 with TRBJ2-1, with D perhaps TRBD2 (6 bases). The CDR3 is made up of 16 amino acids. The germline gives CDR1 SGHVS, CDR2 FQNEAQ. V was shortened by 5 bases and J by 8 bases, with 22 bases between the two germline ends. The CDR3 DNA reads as TGTGCCAGCAGCCCCCACCCGGGACTCACGCAGGATGAGCAGTTCTTC. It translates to CASSPHPGLTQDEQFF. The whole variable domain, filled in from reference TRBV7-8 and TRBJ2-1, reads GAGVSQSPRYKVAKRGQDVALRCDPISGHVSLFWYQQALGQGPEFLTYFQNEAQLDKSGLPSDRFFAERPEGSVSTLKIQRTQQEDSAVYLCASSPHPGLTQDEQFFGPGTRLTVL.

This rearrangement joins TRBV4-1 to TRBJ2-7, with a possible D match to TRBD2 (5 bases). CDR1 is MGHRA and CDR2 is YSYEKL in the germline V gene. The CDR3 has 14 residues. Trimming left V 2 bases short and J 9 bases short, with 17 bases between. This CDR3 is CASSQLLQEAGQYF. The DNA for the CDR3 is TGCGCCAGCAGCCAACTATTGCAGGAGGCCGGGCAGTACTTC.

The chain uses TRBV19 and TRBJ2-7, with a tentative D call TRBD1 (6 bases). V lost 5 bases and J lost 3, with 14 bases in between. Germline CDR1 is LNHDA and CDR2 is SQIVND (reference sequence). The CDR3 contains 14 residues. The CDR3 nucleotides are TGTGCCAGTAGTGCCGGACAGATGGGCTACGAGCAGTACTTC. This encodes CASSAGQMGYEQYF.

The CDR3 DNA follows: TGCGCCAGCAGCTTGGACAGGGTGGACACTGAAGCTTTCTTT. This sequence encodes CASSLDRVDTEAFF. The chain has TRBV5-1 and TRBJ1-1; a weak D match, TRBD1 (6 bases). Germline V gene sequence: CDR1 SGHRS, CDR2 YFSETQ. V was clipped by 0 bases and J by 3 bases, with 9 bases between them. There are 14 residues in the CDR3. The full variable domain, in which reference TRBV5-1 and TRBJ1-1 provide the parts outside the CDR3, is KAGVTQTPRYLIKTRGQQVTLSCSPISGHRSVSWYQQTPGQGLQFLFEYFSETQRNKGNFPGRFSGRQFSNSRSEMNVSTLELGDSALYLCASSLDRVDTEAFFGQGTRLTVV.

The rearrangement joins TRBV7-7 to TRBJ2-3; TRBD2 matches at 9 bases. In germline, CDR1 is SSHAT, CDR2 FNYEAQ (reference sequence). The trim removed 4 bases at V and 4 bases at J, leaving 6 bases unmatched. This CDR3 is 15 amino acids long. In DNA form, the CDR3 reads TGTGCCAGCAGCTCTAGCGGGATTGGTGCAGATACGCAGTATTTT. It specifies CASSSSGIGADTQYF.